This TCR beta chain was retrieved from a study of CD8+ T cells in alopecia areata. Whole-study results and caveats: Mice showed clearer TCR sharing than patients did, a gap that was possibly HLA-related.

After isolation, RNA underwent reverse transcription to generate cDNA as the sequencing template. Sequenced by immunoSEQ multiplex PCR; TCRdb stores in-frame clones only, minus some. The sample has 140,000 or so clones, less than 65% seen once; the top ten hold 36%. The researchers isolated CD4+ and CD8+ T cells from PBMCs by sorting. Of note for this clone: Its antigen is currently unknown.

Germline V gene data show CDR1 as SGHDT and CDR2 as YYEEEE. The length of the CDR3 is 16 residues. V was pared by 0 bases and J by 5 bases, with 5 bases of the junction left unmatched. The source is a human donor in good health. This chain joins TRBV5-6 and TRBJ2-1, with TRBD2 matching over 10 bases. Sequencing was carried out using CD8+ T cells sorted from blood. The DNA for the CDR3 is TGTGCCAGCAGCTTGGTGAGCGGGAGGGCCCACAATGAGCAGTTCTTC. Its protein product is CASSLVSGRAHNEQFF.